This T cell receptor (beta chain) was sequenced in a study of blood T cell repertoires in COVID-19. About the study: Collection of acute and convalescent COVID-19 samples took place in the United States, Italy and Spain. PBMCs, B-cell-depleted T cells, or T cells were the source of the cDNA or gDNA that made up the material.

Participants, about 18 to 90 years old, spanned about two dozen US areas. There are 14 residues in the CDR3. The germline gives CDR1 SNHLY, CDR2 FYNNEI. V gave up 4 bases and J gave up 3 bases, with 10 bases separating them. The repertoire was sequenced with immunoSEQ multiplex PCR; TCRdb's copy has only in-frame clones and lacks some. The sample includes under 350,000 clones, 86% of them seen just once. About this clone itself: The sample has other DNA sequences that encode this CDR3 too.

The sequencing sample was made of PBMCs or T cells enriched from blood (not recorded which). This chain links TRBV2 with TRBJ1-5, with D perhaps matching TRBD1 (5 bases). This clonotype originated in a woman aged 40 to 50 with acute COVID-19. CDR3 region: CASSAQGPNQPQHF. CDR3 bases: TGTGCCAGCAGTGCCCAGGGCCCCAATCAGCCCCAGCATTTT. Full variable domain (missing parts from reference TRBV2 and TRBJ1-5): EPEVTQTPSHQVTQMGQEVILRCVPISNHLYFYWYRQILGQKVEFLVSFYNNEISEKSEIFDDQFSVERPDGSNFTLKIRSTKLEDSAMYFCASSAQGPNQPQHFGDGTRLSIL.